This passage covers 10 T cell receptor beta chains from one sample sequenced in a study of cytomegalovirus exposure and HLA in healthy donors. Vbeta (60) and Jbeta (13) primers were used in the PCR. Profiling relied on immunoSEQ multiplex PCR, and the TCRdb table lists in-frame clones only, not all of them. The sample lists 160,000 or so clones; 60% to 85% were seen once. Sequencing was done on a sample of PBMCs. Receptor source: a middle-aged woman in good health and CMV-seropositive.

This clone was observed once. This chain uses TRBV18 with TRBJ2-1, with TRBD2 matching 10 bases. J lost 6 bases, V lost 3 bases, and 2 bases had no gene match. This CDR3 is built from 14 residues. The germline V gene encodes CDR1 KGHSH and CDR2 LQKENI. CDR3 residues: CASSPQRGGNEQFF. CDR3 bases: TGTGCCAGCTCACCTCAGCGGGGGGGCAATGAGCAGTTCTTC.

This chain joins TRBV5-6 and TRBJ1-5, with a weak D call TRBD1 (5 bases). Germline values: CDR1 SGHDT, CDR2 YYEEEE. Trimming took off 0 bases at V and 5 bases at J, with 9 bases between the two ends. The CDR3 is 14 amino acids. CDR3 loop: CASSLAGTDQPQHF. CDR3 bases: TGTGCCAGCAGCTTGGCCGGGACTGATCAGCCCCAGCATTTT. The full variable domain, completed using reference TRBV5-6 and TRBJ1-5, is DAGVTQSPTHLIKTRGQQVTLRCSPKSGHDTVSWYQQALGQGPQFIFQYYEEEERQRGNFPDRFSGHQFPNYSSELNVNALLLGDSALYLCASSLAGTDQPQHFGDGTRLSIL.

The chain carries TRBV7-2 and TRBJ2-6; TRBD1 might be the D (5 bases). This CDR3 contains 16 residues. Germline V gene lookup returns CDR1 SGHTA and CDR2 FQGNSA. V gave up 6 bases and J gave up 4 bases, with 16 bases separating them. The CDR3 spells CASRRVGVGGANVLTF. The DNA for the CDR3 is TGTGCCAGCAGAAGAGTAGGGGTGGGCGGGGCCAACGTCCTGACTTTC.

This clone was picked up a small number of times. The V gene is TRBV6-6, the J gene TRBJ1-4, with D possibly being TRBD1 (6 bases). This CDR3 contains 16 residues. Trimming took off 6 bases at V and 1 base at J, with 15 bases between the two ends. Germline V CDR1 and CDR2: MNHNY, SVGAGI (reference sequence). CDR3 bases: TGTGCCAGCAGCAGATACCAGGGGCGAACTAATGAAAAACTGTTTTTT. Its protein product is CASSRYQGRTNEKLFF.

This rearrangement joins TRBV5-1 to TRBJ2-2; D unclear. The germline V gene encodes CDR1 SGHRS and CDR2 YFSETQ. The CDR3 is 15 residues long. Trimming removed 1 base at V and 1 base at J, with 8 bases between. CDR3: CASSLFGENTGELFF. DNA for the CDR3: TGCGCCAGCAGCTTGTTTGGAGAGAACACCGGGGAGCTGTTTTTT.

The rearrangement uses TRBV27 and TRBJ1-2; no clear D. CDR1 is MNHEY and CDR2 is SMNVEV in the germline V gene (reference sequence). The CDR3 totals 14 residues. V dropped 2 bases and J dropped 5 bases, with 12 bases sitting between them. CDR3 residues: CASSLGWPGYGYTF. The CDR3 DNA follows: TGTGCCAGCAGTTTAGGCTGGCCCGGGTATGGCTACACCTTC.

This sequence joins TRBV2 and TRBJ2-4, with D unclear. Trimming cost V 5 bases and J 0 bases, with 14 bases left between them. The CDR3 consists of 16 residues. Germline V CDR1 and CDR2: SNHLY, FYNNEI. CDR3 protein: CASSYQPRLAKNIQYF. CDR3 DNA: TGTGCCAGCAGTTATCAACCGAGACTAGCCAAAAACATTCAGTACTTC.

The chain carries TRBV6-6 and TRBJ1-3, with a tentative D call TRBD1 (6 bases). Per the germline V gene, CDR1 is MNHNY and CDR2 is SVGAGI (reference sequence). V gave up 8 bases and J gave up 8 bases, with 16 bases separating them. The CDR3 consists of 13 residues. CDR3 residues: CASLQGGVYTIYF. The DNA of the CDR3 is TGTGCCAGCCTTCAAGGGGGGGTGTACACCATATATTTT.

This clone occurred a few times. Relative to the germline gene, one junction end is altered; a read error may explain this. The J gene is TRBJ2-6, the V gene TRBV15; D is possibly TRBD1 (5 bases). This CDR3 spans 17 amino acids. The V gene's germline CDR1 is LNHNV and CDR2 YYDKDF (reference sequence). The DNA of the CDR3 is TGTGCCACCAGCAGCGACATTGCAAGTTCTGGGGCCAACGGCCTGACTTTC. Protein product: CATSSDIASSGANGLTF. Looking up the rest from reference TRBV15 and TRBJ2-6 gives the full variable domain: DAMVIQNPRYQVTQFGKPVTLSCSQTLNHNVMYWYQQKSSQAPKLLFHYYDKDFNNEADTPDNFQSRRPNTSFCFLDIRSPGLGDTAMYLCATSSDIASSGANGLTFGAGSRLTVL.

J is TRBJ2-1 and V is TRBV10-2, with a weak D call TRBD2 (5 bases). V lost 6 bases and J 5 bases, leaving 11 bases between the germline ends. CDR1 is WSHSY, CDR2 SAAADI, per germline. The CDR3 has 13 residues. In DNA form, the CDR3 reads TGCGCCAGCAGCGTGACTACCAACAATGAGCAGTTCTTC. Amino acid sequence: CASSVTTNNEQFF.